The T cell receptor beta chain described here comes from a study of neurological immune-mediated disorders. TCRdb processed the 5' RACE reads anew with MiXCR; each CDR3 protein has one entry. Of around 94,000 distinct CDR3 sequences listed, around 3.4% are singletons. This clonotype was counted only a few times. Germline lookup yields CDR1 SGHDT and CDR2 YYEEEE. Trimming stripped 5 bases from V and 1 base from J, with 10 bases between. The CDR3 has 14 amino acids. The V gene is TRBV5-6, the J gene TRBJ2-1; no reliable D call. The sequenced material came from PBMCs. The clonotype comes from a woman younger than 30 with multiple sclerosis. CDR3 sequence (DNA): TGTGCCAGCAGAAGCGTGGATTCCTACAATGAGCAGTTCTTC. Its translation: CASRSVDSYNEQFF. Full variable domain (missing parts from reference TRBV5-6 and TRBJ2-1): DAGVTQSPTHLIKTRGQQVTLRCSPKSGHDTVSWYQQALGQGPQFIFQYYEEEERQRGNFPDRFSGHQFPNYSSELNVNALLLGDSALYLCASRSVDSYNEQFFGPGTRLTVL.